This T cell receptor (beta chain) was retrieved from a study of cytomegalovirus exposure and HLA in healthy donors. This CDR3 is built from 15 residues. The trim removed 0 bases at V and 8 bases at J, leaving 9 bases unmatched. From germline, CDR1 is SGHRS and CDR2 YFSETQ. Vbeta (60) and Jbeta (13) primers were used in the PCR. TCRdb's table, derived via immunoSEQ multiplex PCR, lists solely in-frame clones and lacks some. This table has roughly 100,000 clones, around 57% appearing once. The receptor was isolated from a human donor in good health. This chain links TRBV5-1 with TRBJ1-1; TRBD1 matches 8 bases. The material sequenced was PBMCs. The CDR3 sequence: CASSLDGGRGLEAFF. CDR3 sequence (DNA): TGCGCCAGCAGCTTGGATGGAGGCAGGGGGCTGGAAGCTTTCTTT.